This entry features one T cell receptor beta chain sequence. Its specificity is not known. TCR beta libraries used about 1.9 micrograms of DNA from cryopreserved PBMCs. The data belong to a study of cytotoxic CD8 clonotypes in ibrutinib-treated CLL. Looking at the study overall: Responses: roughly 25 partial, 2 complete; after median about 70 months, 14 stayed remitted, 12 progressed. Points from the study as a whole: Sustained-remission patients were sampled at one set of times and progressing patients at different ones. Clonality was higher at ibrutinib response and returned toward baseline at progression.

Clones were read by immunoSEQ multiplex PCR, and TCRdb kept only the in-frame ones, dropping some. The sample includes about 86,000 clones, about 86% of them seen just once. Germline-derived CDR1 and CDR2 are SGHDT and YYEEEE. V was cut by 0 bases and J by 4 bases, with 7 bases left in between. This CDR3 region has 13 residues. V and J are TRBV5-6 and TRBJ1-2; D gene ambiguous. The clonotype comes from a human donor with chronic lymphocytic leukemia. The sequencing used PBMCs, collected before ibrutinib treatment. CDR3 sequence (DNA): TGTGCCAGCAGCTTGGAAGGGCTCTATGGCTACACCTTC. It codes for CASSLEGLYGYTF.